The 12 T cell receptor beta chains reported below all come from one sample, sequenced in a study of regulatory T cells in long-lasting Graves disease. Library construction for TCR beta used iRepertoire HTBI primers and Arm-PCR of CDR3 regions. TCRdb recomputed calls from the multiplex PCR reads with MiXCR, one row per CDR3 protein. The sample lists around 510,000 distinct CDR3 sequences, 20% to 25% seen once, with 7.8% in the top ten. Noted time point: persistent/refractory GD, antithyroid drugs over 5 years with positive TRAb. The TCR library used RNA extracted from PBMCs. Sample: peripheral blood mononuclear cells (PBMCs), taken when the disease was refractory, from a patient treated with antithyroid drugs. The receptors stem from a female donor with Graves disease.

A word on this clonotype: A read error may explain this, as a much larger clone is one base away. The chain employs TRBV29-1 and TRBJ1-2, with unresolved D. Germline V lookup: CDR1 SQVTM, CDR2 ANQGSEA. V lost 7 bases to trimming and J lost 4 bases, with 22 bases between them. The CDR3 is 15 residues long. The CDR3 DNA is TGCAGCGCCGTGGAGCGGAGAGGGATACTCTATGGCTACACCTTC. Its translation: CSAVERRGILYGYTF.

The CDR3 DNA sequence: TGTGCCAGCAGCTTAGTCTTCGCTAGCGGGACTGACACAGATACGCAGTATTTT. This gives the protein CASSLVFASGTDTDTQYF. The chain links TRBV7-6 to TRBJ2-3; 9 nucleotides match TRBD2. V was pared by 1 base and J by 2 bases, with 10 bases of the junction left unmatched. Germline V gene data show CDR1 as SGHVS and CDR2 as FNYEAQ. CDR3 size: 18 residues.

The chain joins TRBV7-9 to TRBJ1-4; D is uncertain. The CDR3 runs 13 residues. V was shortened by 5 bases and J by 7 bases, with 11 bases between the two germline ends. The V gene's germline CDR1 is SEHNR and CDR2 FQNEAQ (reference sequence). For the CDR3, the DNA is TGTGCCAGCAGCAACGGACGGTTTGAAAAACTGTTTTTT. Translation: CASSNGRFEKLFF.

A word on this clonotype: Germline and junction disagree at one end, which may indicate a read error. The genes are TRBV6-1 and TRBJ2-2; D is possibly TRBD1 (5 bases). The germline CDR1 and CDR2 sequences are MNHNS and SASEGT. This CDR3 comprises 16 residues. The CDR3 protein is CASREAQGPLTGELFF. In DNA, the CDR3 is TGTGCCAGCAGAGAAGCGCAGGGTCCCCTCACCGGGGAGCTGTTTTTT.

There are many counts of this clonotype. The J gene is TRBJ2-7, the V gene TRBV28; possible D gene TRBD2, 6 bases. V lost 3 bases and J 6 bases, leaving 15 bases between the germline ends. The CDR3 runs 14 residues. In germline, CDR1 is MDHEN, CDR2 SYDVKM. The CDR3 sequence: CASSFRSGRSEQYF. In DNA form, the CDR3 reads TGTGCCAGCAGTTTCCGTTCGGGGAGGAGCGAGCAGTACTTC.

This clonotype was seen repeatedly, ten times or more. The rearrangement links TRBV28 to TRBJ1-2; D gene unclear. Germline V gene lookup returns CDR1 MDHEN and CDR2 SYDVKM. Trimming pared 2 bases from V and 8 bases from J, leaving 9 bases between. There are 12 residues in the CDR3. The DNA for the CDR3 is TGTGCCAGCAGTTTAATAGACGGCGGCTACACCTTC. Translated, it gives CASSLIDGGYTF.

As for this clonotype: Since a much larger clone is just one base distant, this may be a read error. This chain joins TRBV2 and TRBJ2-1; no clear D gene. The J call may be incorrect, as the DNA end agrees better with TRBJ2-7. Germline CDR1 and CDR2: SNHLY and FYNNEI. This CDR3 has 15 residues. The CDR3 loop is CASSPGPPQVYEQYF. The CDR3 DNA reads TGTGCCAGCAGTCCGGGTCCACCTCAGGTCTACGAGCAGTACTTC.

The chain links TRBV25-1 to TRBJ1-5; TRBD1 agrees at 10 bases. V was clipped by 2 bases and J by 4 bases; unmatched bases: 5. CDR1 MGHDK and CDR2 SYGVNS come from the germline V gene. CDR3 length equals 16 residues. The CDR3 coding sequence is TGTGCCAGCAGTGAAGACGGACAGGGGGGTAATCAGCCCCAGCATTTT. Its protein is CASSEDGQGGNQPQHF.

This clonotype was seen at least ten times. The rearrangement links TRBV28 to TRBJ2-2; TRBD1 is a possible D gene (6 bases). The CDR3 loop spans 14 amino acids. V lost 3 bases and J lost 5, with 10 bases in between. Per germline, CDR1 MDHEN and CDR2 SYDVKM. As DNA, the CDR3 is TGTGCCAGCAGTTTCAGGGGACGGACCGGGGAGCTGTTTTTT. Translating gives CASSFRGRTGELFF.

The chain combines TRBV19 with TRBJ2-7; 8 bases agree with TRBD1. There are 17 residues in the CDR3. V was clipped by 5 bases and J by 3 bases; unmatched bases: 15. Germline V gene data show CDR1 as LNHDA and CDR2 as SQIVND (reference sequence). CDR3 protein: CASSPGTGLGPGYEQYF. CDR3 nucleotides: TGTGCCAGTAGTCCGGGGACAGGCCTCGGGCCGGGCTACGAGCAGTACTTC.

In its sample, this clonotype was seen a few times. The chain combines TRBV7-2 with TRBJ2-2; D is perhaps TRBD2 (6 bases). Germline V gene sequence: CDR1 SGHTA, CDR2 FQGNSA. The CDR3 spans 20 residues. The V end lost 7 bases, the J end lost 3 bases, and 30 bases lay between the germline ends. CDR3 sequence: CASNKYMGLGKWEDTGELFF. The CDR3 DNA sequence: TGTGCCAGCAACAAGTACATGGGGCTCGGGAAATGGGAGGACACCGGGGAGCTGTTTTTT.

This clonotype was seen at least ten times. The gene calls are TRBV12-3 or TRBV12-4 and TRBJ1-2; 7 nucleotides agree with TRBD1. This CDR3 spans 15 amino acids. Trimming at V came to 7 bases and at J to 4 bases, leaving 12 bases not matched to a gene. This CDR3 reads CASNALNRGGYGYTF. CDR3 sequence (DNA): TGTGCCAGCAACGCGCTTAACAGGGGCGGCTATGGCTACACCTTC.